The sample holds one count of the clone carrying this T cell receptor (beta chain). The data stem from a study of blood T cell repertoires in COVID-19. Germline-derived CDR1 and CDR2 are MNHNY and SVGAGI (reference sequence). Trimming took 4 bases from V and 5 from J; bases not matched to a gene: 7. The CDR3 contains 14 residues. Measured with immunoSEQ multiplex PCR; TCRdb has only the in-frame clones, and not every one. The data show 240,000 or so clones, with roughly four fifths seen just once and approximately 1.9% held by the top ten. Sequenced sample: peripheral blood. The chain is built from TRBV6-6 and TRBJ1-1; 7 positions agree with TRBD1. This clonotype originated in an elderly woman with acute or convalescent COVID-19. CDR3 region: CASSSGQAETEAFF. CDR3 sequence (DNA): TGTGCCAGCAGTTCCGGACAGGCCGAGACTGAAGCTTTCTTT.